The rows below give T cell receptor beta chains drawn from one sample of a study of blood T cell repertoires in COVID-19. Produced via immunoSEQ multiplex PCR; TCRdb's table is partial and in-frame only. The sample has around 170,000 clones; about 87% are singletons. The specimen sequenced was peripheral blood. These receptors were obtained from a man between 60 and 75 years old with acute or convalescent COVID-19. Each CDR3 is given with its conserved first and last residue. Each record gives: clone size, V gene, D gene, J gene, CDR3 DNA, CDR3 protein. The D gene is left open where the match is weak. Size tells how often a clone was seen (once, few, many) or the class of an expanded clone, and some rows leave it out.

>-|TRBV5-1|TRBD1|TRBJ2-2
TGCGCCAGCAGCCCAGGACAGGCTTCGAACACCGGGGAGCTGTTTTTT
CASSPGQASNTGELFF
>-|TRBV12-5|-|TRBJ2-1
TGTGCTAGTGGTAGGACAGCCTACAATGAGCAGTTCTTC
CASGRTAYNEQFF
>-|TRBV27|-|TRBJ1-2
TGTGCCAGCAGTTTAGGGCCCAACTATGGCTACACCTTC
CASSLGPNYGYTF
>-|TRBV2|TRBD2|TRBJ2-5
TGTGCCAGCAGGGAAACGGGGGGAGAGACCCAGTACTTC
CASRETGGETQYF
>-|TRBV5-6|TRBD2|TRBJ2-3
TGTGCCAGCACAGCGGGAGTCCCAGATACGCAGTATTTT
CASTAGVPDTQYF
>-|TRBV11-2|TRBD1|TRBJ2-2
TGTGCCAGCAGGACGACAGGGACCGGGGAGCTGTTTTTT
CASRTTGTGELFF
>-|TRBV27|-|TRBJ1-6
TGTGCCAGCAGTTTATTGGCAGGGGTCGGGAATTCACCCCTCCACTTT
CASSLLAGVGNSPLHF
>-|TRBV12-3/TRBV12-4|-|TRBJ1-1
TGTGCCAGCACAATCGGGAGTGCCACTGAAGCTTTCTTT
CASTIGSATEAFF
>once|TRBV7-3|-|TRBJ1-1
TGTGCCAGCAGCCTACGTGGGGGGACTTCTTGGGGAATGAACACTGAAGCTTTCTTT
CASSLRGGTSWGMNTEAFF
>-|TRBV27|-|TRBJ1-5
TGTGCCAGCAGCTTCTACAATCAGCCCCAGCATTTT
CASSFYNQPQHF
>-|TRBV2|-|TRBJ1-1
TGTGCCAGCAGTGATTCTGGGGGGGCCTACACTGAAGCTTTCTTT
CASSDSGGAYTEAFF
>-|TRBV13|-|TRBJ1-1
TGTGCCAGCAGCGGGAGCGGGACTGAAGCTTTCTTT
CASSGSGTEAFF
>-|TRBV11-1|TRBD1|TRBJ2-2
TGTGCCAGCAGCTCGGGACAGGTGGCCACCGGGGAGCTGTTTTTT
CASSSGQVATGELFF
>few|TRBV6-1|TRBD1|TRBJ1-6
TGTGCCAGCAGTGAAAAGGGACAGGGGCTAACACCCCTCCACTTT
CASSEKGQGLTPLHF
>-|TRBV9|TRBD1|TRBJ1-6
TGTGCCAGCGGGGACAGCCATAATTCACCCCTCCACTTT
CASGDSHNSPLHF
>-|TRBV27|-|TRBJ2-3
TGTGCCAGCAGAACAGGGAACTCAAATACGCAGTATTTT
CASRTGNSNTQYF
>-|TRBV3-1/TRBV3-2|-|TRBJ1-3
TGTGCCAGCAGCCAAGGGCCAAACACCATATATTTT
CASSQGPNTIYF
>-|TRBV19|TRBD2|TRBJ2-5
TGTGCCAGTAAGGGGTTGAGCGGGATAGGAGAGACCCAGTACTTC
CASKGLSGIGETQYF
>-|TRBV7-2|-|TRBJ1-1
TGTGCCAGCTCCCGACGGGGAGGAACTGAAGCTTTCTTT
CASSRRGGTEAFF
>-|TRBV7-9|-|TRBJ2-5
TGTGCCAGCAGCTTCTCCGAGGAGACCCAGTACTTC
CASSFSEETQYF
>-|TRBV19|-|TRBJ2-1
TGTGCCAGTAGTTACTTGGGGGGCTACAATGAGCAGTTCTTC
CASSYLGGYNEQFF
>-|TRBV10-3|-|TRBJ2-5
TGTGCCATCAGCACCGGGATTCAAGAGACCCAGTACTTC
CAISTGIQETQYF
>few|TRBV7-8|TRBD1|TRBJ2-1
TGTGCCAGCAGCTTGCAGACAGGGATGGAATACAATGAGCAGTTCTTC
CASSLQTGMEYNEQFF
>-|TRBV5-4|-|TRBJ1-4
TGTGCCAGCAGCTTGCAGTCAGATTATGAAAAACTGTTTTTT
CASSLQSDYEKLFF
>-|TRBV9|-|TRBJ1-1
TGTGCCAGCAGCCCCACGGGAGGGAGGTTCACTGAAGCTTTCTTT
CASSPTGGRFTEAFF
>-|TRBV10-3|TRBD1|TRBJ1-1
TGTGCCATTACAGGGGTTCGGAACACTGAAGCTTTCTTT
CAITGVRNTEAFF
>-|TRBV11-3|TRBD1|TRBJ1-1
TGTGCCAGCAGCTTAGGACAGGGAGGAACTGAAGCTTTCTTT
CASSLGQGGTEAFF
>-|TRBV11-2|TRBD1|TRBJ1-3
TGTGCCAGCAGCCAACAGGGGGCTATTGGAAACACCATATATTTT
CASSQQGAIGNTIYF
>-|TRBV29-1|TRBD1|TRBJ1-2
TGCAGCGTGCGACAGGGGACCTATGGCTACACCTTC
CSVRQGTYGYTF
>-|TRBV2|-|TRBJ1-1
TGTGCCAGCAGTGTTCCCAGGGGTGATCATGAAGCTTTCTTT
CASSVPRGDHEAFF
>once|TRBV6-5|-|TRBJ1-1
TGTGCCAGCACCAAAGGGGCACAGGCGAACACTGAAGCTTTCTTT
CASTKGAQANTEAFF
>-|TRBV6-5|-|TRBJ1-1
TGTGCCAGCAGTACCCCGGGAGGCTTGAACACTGAAGCTTTCTTT
CASSTPGGLNTEAFF
>-|TRBV7-2|-|TRBJ2-5
TGTGCCAGCAGCTTAGGTTCACAAGAGACCCAGTACTTC
CASSLGSQETQYF